This T cell receptor beta chain comes out of a study of blood T cell repertoires in COVID-19. Study-level background: The United States, Italy and Spain supplied acute and convalescent COVID-19 samples.

Per germline, CDR1 MNHEY and CDR2 SVGAGI. Deletions cut 7 bases from V and 2 bases from J, with 12 bases between. There are 14 residues in the CDR3. Methods used by the authors: Quantification of nucleated cells was approximated via reference gene primer amplification. The table came from immunoSEQ multiplex PCR; TCRdb's copy has only in-frame clones and leaves some out. V and J calls and clone size are those listed in that table; D and trimming were worked out from the DNA. Of more than 250,000 clones listed, around 88% were seen once; the top ten hold 1.5% to 2%. The receptor was derived from a woman aged 50 to 60 with acute or convalescent COVID-19. This chain uses TRBV6-5 with TRBJ2-4; no reliable D call. Sequenced sample: peripheral blood. CDR3 in DNA: TGTGCCAGCACCGACTCGGATTCCAAAAACATTCAGTACTTC. It translates to CASTDSDSKNIQYF.